Each of the 24 T cell receptor beta chains below was sequenced from the same sample in a study of T cells in Graves' hyperthyroidism and ophthalmopathy. Amplified TCR beta CDR3 regions came from RNA transcripts. Carried out on the TCR CDR3, a first-round RT-PCR used the HTBI primer set. One entry per CDR3 protein, called by TCRdb with MiXCR from the multiplex PCR reads. The sample yields roughly 45,000 distinct CDR3 sequences, around 48% seen once. Sequencing was done on a sample of peripheral blood or thyroid tissue (not recorded which). Receptor source: a woman in her 50s with Graves' hyperthyroidism.

CDR3 sequence reads: CSEWIAGEQFF. The CDR3 nucleotides read TGCAGCGAGTGGATAGCGGGAGAGCAGTTCTTC. The chain joins TRBV20-1 to TRBJ2-1, with 8 bases fitting TRBD2. CDR3 length: 11 residues. CDR1 is DFQATT and CDR2 is SNEGSKA in the germline V gene (reference sequence).

The chain carries TRBV15 and TRBJ1-4; unclear D gene. Germline V gene data show CDR1 as LNHNV and CDR2 as YYDKDF (reference sequence). Trimming shortened V by 5 bases and J by 0 bases, and 16 bases separated the two germline ends. CDR3 size: 17 residues. For the CDR3, the DNA is TGTGCCACCAGCCCCTTTATCTCGGGGACAACTAATGAAAAACTGTTTTTT. It translates to CATSPFISGTTNEKLFF.

With respect to this clonotype: A much bigger clone sits one base away, suggesting this may be a read error. This chain links TRBV7-9 with TRBJ1-2; 8 nucleotides line up with TRBD1. Germline V gene sequence: CDR1 SEHNR, CDR2 FQNEAQ (reference sequence). The CDR3 is 15 amino acids. J lost 3 bases, V lost 6 bases, and 9 bases had no gene match. Here the CDR3 DNA reads TGTGCCAGCAGTGCCGCGACAGGGGCCTACTATGGCTACACCTTC. This codes for CASSAATGAYYGYTF. Complete variable domain (other parts from reference TRBV7-9 and TRBJ1-2): DTGVSQNPRHKITKRGQNVTFRCDPISEHNRLYWYRQTLGQGPEFLTYFQNEAQLEKSRLLSDRFSAERPKGSFSTLEIQRTEQGDSAMYLCASSAATGAYYGYTFGSGTRLTVV.

Many counts were recorded for this clonotype. The genes are TRBV4-3 and TRBJ1-1; the D is unclear. Per the germline V gene, CDR1 is LGHNA and CDR2 is YSLEER. Trimming removed 0 bases at V and 10 bases at J, with 18 bases between. This CDR3 spans 15 amino acids. The CDR3 region is CASSQDYSRGPGAFF. The CDR3 DNA follows: TGCGCCAGCAGCCAAGACTACTCTCGAGGACCGGGAGCTTTCTTT.

The sample holds many counts of this clonotype. The gene calls are TRBV5-1 and TRBJ2-2; D is unresolved. The V and J ends lost 1 base and 2 bases respectively, with 9 bases between them. Germline loops: CDR1 SGHRS, CDR2 YFSETQ. This CDR3 has 15 residues. This chain's CDR3 is CASSLKLLNTGELFF. CDR3 nucleotide sequence: TGCGCCAGCAGCTTGAAACTTCTAAACACCGGGGAGCTGTTTTTT.

This clonotype was seen ten or more times. The gene calls are TRBV3-1 and TRBJ1-1, with D perhaps TRBD1 (5 bases). This CDR3 contains 17 residues. Looked up from germline, CDR1 is LGHDT and CDR2 is YNNKEL (reference sequence). The V end lost 0 bases, the J end lost 0 bases, and 14 bases lay between the germline ends. The CDR3 region is CASSQDPQGLMNTEAFF. Written as DNA, the CDR3 is TGTGCCAGCAGCCAAGATCCCCAGGGATTAATGAACACTGAAGCTTTCTTT.

The chain recombines TRBV5-1 with TRBJ2-2; 11 bases match TRBD2. The CDR3 has 16 amino acids. V lost 2 bases and J lost 2; bases outside the gene matches: 2. The germline gives CDR1 SGHRS, CDR2 YFSETQ. The CDR3 sequence: CASSFSGRVNTGELFF. The CDR3 nucleotides are TGCGCCAGCAGCTTTAGCGGGAGGGTTAACACCGGGGAGCTGTTTTTT.

The chain carries TRBV7-9 and TRBJ1-3, with a tentative D call TRBD1 (5 bases). This CDR3 has 15 amino acids. Germline CDR1 is SEHNR and CDR2 is FQNEAQ (reference sequence). V dropped 5 bases and J dropped 6 bases, with 17 bases sitting between them. The CDR3 nucleotides are TGTGCCAGCAGCACAACAGGAGTCTCCGTAAACACCATATATTTT. Translating it yields CASSTTGVSVNTIYF.

This clonotype was observed a single time. The V and J genes are TRBV29-1 and TRBJ2-2; 9 bases are shared with TRBD1. Germline V gene sequence: CDR1 SQVTM, CDR2 ANQGSEA. After removal of 4 bases from V and 2 bases from J, the junction contained 5 bases not matched to a gene. The CDR3 runs to 15 residues. The CDR3, as DNA: TGCAGCGTTGCGTGGACAGGGGCAAACACCGGGGAGCTGTTTTTT. The encoded protein is CSVAWTGANTGELFF.

This clonotype was found a few times. This chain links TRBV7-9 with TRBJ1-1; tentative D call: TRBD1 (5 bases). The CDR3 is made up of 14 amino acids. V was cut by 5 bases and J by 1 base, with 11 bases left in between. The germline CDR1 and CDR2 sequences are SEHNR and FQNEAQ (reference sequence). The CDR3 nucleotides are TGTGCCAGCAGCCCGGGGCTACAGAACACTGAAGCTTTCTTT. The encoded protein is CASSPGLQNTEAFF.

The rearrangement uses TRBV2 and TRBJ1-4; the D is unclear. The CDR3 consists of 14 residues. CDR1 and CDR2 from the germline V gene are SNHLY and FYNNEI. The DNA of the CDR3 is TGTGCTAGAAACGCCCAGGACTCTAATGAAAAACTGTTTTTT. Translation: CARNAQDSNEKLFF.

The V call is TRBV15, the J call TRBJ1-5; TRBD1 might be the D (5 bases). V was clipped by 5 bases and J by 6 bases, with 11 bases between them. Germline CDR1 LNHNV, CDR2 YYDKDF (reference sequence). The CDR3 is 13 residues long. Here the CDR3 DNA reads TGTGCCACCAGCCGGGGCGTGGGTCAGCCCCAGCATTTT. Its translation: CATSRGVGQPQHF.

This clonotype was observed many times. The chain is built from TRBV28 and TRBJ2-5; 7 nucleotides align to TRBD1. The ends lost 6 bases at V and 4 bases at J; junction bases unmatched: 5. Germline loops: CDR1 MDHEN, CDR2 SYDVKM. The CDR3 is 13 amino acids. As DNA, the CDR3 is TGTGCCAGCAGCTTGGGACAGAGAGAGACCCAGTACTTC. Translated, it gives CASSLGQRETQYF.

As for this clonotype: An end of the junction differs from the germline gene, which may be a read error. CDR3 region: CASSETGGLASSQPQHF. For the CDR3, the DNA is TGTGCCAGCAGCGAGACAGGCGGCCTAGCTAGCAGTCAGCCCCAGCATTTT. This chain links TRBV9 with TRBJ1-5; D perhaps matches TRBD1 (6 bases). CDR3 length: 17 residues. Germline V gene lookup returns CDR1 SGDLS and CDR2 YYNGEE.

This clonotype has at least ten counts. The J gene is TRBJ2-6, the V gene TRBV25-1; D unclear. This CDR3 has 16 residues. The germline V and J ends were trimmed by 6 bases and 2 bases, with 14 bases remaining between them. The V gene's germline CDR1 is MGHDK and CDR2 SYGVNS. The chain's CDR3 is CASRGGPPPGANVLTF. In DNA form, the CDR3 reads TGTGCCAGCAGAGGTGGTCCACCCCCTGGGGCCAACGTCCTGACTTTC.

Notes on this clonotype: Its ends do not fully match the called genes, so a read error is possible. This chain joins TRBV4-1 and TRBJ1-4, with 11 bases matching TRBD1. The CDR3 has 17 residues. CDR1 and CDR2 from the germline V gene are MGHRA and YSYEKL. CDR3 bases: TGCGCCAGCATCCAAGTTTCCGGACAGGGGGCATTTGAAAAACTGTTTTTT. Translating it yields CASIQVSGQGAFEKLFF.

The rearrangement links TRBV2 to TRBJ1-4; D ambiguous. Deletions cut 6 bases from V and 7 bases from J, with 27 bases between. This CDR3 spans 18 amino acids. The germline gives CDR1 SNHLY, CDR2 FYNNEI. DNA for the CDR3: TGTGCCAGCAGCACGGTCAGCCCCGAGGCTCAAACGACTGAAAAACTGTTTTTT. It translates to CASSTVSPEAQTTEKLFF.

At least ten counts were recorded for this clonotype. The chain carries TRBV11-2 and TRBJ2-3, with D maybe TRBD2 (6 bases). V dropped 5 bases and J dropped 3 bases, with 12 bases sitting between them. The CDR3 has 14 amino acids. Germline CDR1 is SGHAT and CDR2 is FQNNGV. This chain's CDR3 is CASSGWRGTDTQYF. As DNA, the CDR3 is TGTGCCAGCAGCGGTTGGCGGGGAACAGATACGCAGTATTTT.

CDR3 DNA: TGCGCCAGCGGACAGGGGGCGCGGGAGCAGTACTTC. Translation gives CASGQGAREQYF. The rearrangement joins TRBV10-2 to TRBJ2-7; the match to TRBD1 covers 11 bases. V shed 8 bases and J 7 bases; nucleotides not matched to a gene: 4. CDR3 length: 12 amino acids. Germline assignment: CDR1 WSHSY and CDR2 SAAADI.

The chain recombines TRBV2 with TRBJ2-7, with 8 bases that match TRBD2. The CDR3 is 13 residues long. The germline V gene encodes CDR1 SNHLY and CDR2 FYNNEI. Trimming at V came to 1 base and at J to 6 bases, leaving 2 bases not matched to a gene. CDR3 nucleotide sequence: TGTGCCAGCAGTGAAGGACTAGCGCGCGAGCAGTACTTC. It is translated as CASSEGLAREQYF.

This clonotype occurred many times. The chain has TRBV6-2 or TRBV6-3 and TRBJ1-1; TRBD1 matches at 8 bases. The trim removed 5 bases at V and 2 bases at J, leaving 7 bases unmatched. The germline V gene encodes CDR1 MNHEY and CDR2 SVGEGT. The CDR3 contains 15 residues. The CDR3 nucleotides read TGTGCCAGCAGTCACGCCGGGACAGGAAACACTGAAGCTTTCTTT. Its protein product is CASSHAGTGNTEAFF.

This clonotype was picked up many times. The chain is built from TRBV7-2 and TRBJ1-6, with no clear D. The V and J ends lost 5 bases and 6 bases respectively, with 11 bases between them. Per the germline V gene, CDR1 is SGHTA and CDR2 is FQGNSA. The CDR3 runs 14 residues. The chain's CDR3 is CASSDTLGNSPLHF. In DNA, the CDR3 is TGTGCCAGCAGCGACACATTGGGTAATTCACCCCTCCACTTT. The full variable domain, its missing parts supplied by reference TRBV7-2 and TRBJ1-6, is GAGVSQSPSNKVTEKGKDVELRCDPISGHTALYWYRQSLGQGLEFLIYFQGNSAPDKSGLPSDRFSAERTGGSVSTLTIQRTQQEDSAVYLCASSDTLGNSPLHFGNGTRLTVT.

The chain links TRBV11-2 to TRBJ2-6; D is perhaps TRBD2 (5 bases). The ends were cut back, 0 bases at V and 5 bases at J, with 11 bases in the middle. Germline loops: CDR1 SGHAT, CDR2 FQNNGV. The CDR3 spans 16 residues. CDR3 DNA: TGTGCCAGCAGCTTAGATCTAGCAAGCCGGGCCAACGTCCTGACTTTC. It codes for CASSLDLASRANVLTF.

This clonotype was counted ten times or more. The chain is built from TRBV20-1 and TRBJ2-6; the match to TRBD1 covers 9 bases. Germline V gene sequence: CDR1 DFQATT, CDR2 SNEGSKA (reference sequence). The CDR3 has 15 amino acids. Trimming cost V 3 bases and J 1 base; bases outside gene matches: 1. This CDR3 reads CSASGTGSGANVLTF. The CDR3 region has the DNA TGCAGTGCTAGTGGGACAGGGTCTGGGGCCAACGTCCTGACTTTC.